The 27 T cell receptor beta chains listed next were all sequenced from one sample in a study of blood T cell repertoires in COVID-19 (dated by TCRdb to the early 2020s). Library generation was performed with the immunoSEQ multiplex PCR assay. This immuneACCESS table, as held by TCRdb, lists in-frame sequences with V and J called but not all clones. Of the missing ones, under half trace to an unresolved V gene in checked studies; the others have no known cause. Within this sample are a few hundred thousand clones, with around 84% of them counted one time only. 15% to 20% of the sample is taken by the ten largest. The sequenced sample consisted of peripheral blood. The receptors come from a woman of 80 years or more with active or convalescent COVID-19.

The V and J genes are TRBV5-1 and TRBJ2-5, with TRBD1 matching over 7 bases. The CDR3 is made up of 12 amino acids. The germline V gene encodes CDR1 SGHRS and CDR2 YFSETQ. The V gene end was trimmed by 4 bases and the J gene end by 5 bases; junction bases not matched to a gene: 2. Here the CDR3 reads CASSRTGETQYF. CDR3 nucleotides: TGCGCCAGCAGCAGGACAGGCGAGACCCAGTACTTC.

This chain links TRBV6-5 with TRBJ1-5; D not resolved. With 8 bases removed from V and 0 bases from J, the gap between germline ends came to 11 bases. The CDR3 has 14 residues. In germline, CDR1 is MNHEY, CDR2 SVGAGI. The CDR3 bases are TGTGCCAGCCGGGGTCCTGGTAGCAATCAGCCCCAGCATTTT. Translation gives CASRGPGSNQPQHF.

This clone was observed a few times. The chain uses TRBV11-2 and TRBJ1-4, with TRBD1 identical over 9 bases. The CDR3 extends over 15 amino acids. Germline CDR1 is SGHAT and CDR2 is FQNNGV. V was clipped by 1 base and J by 3 bases; unmatched bases: 0. Here the CDR3 DNA reads TGTGCCAGCAGCTTAGGGACAGGGGCTAATGAAAAACTGTTTTTT. Translating gives CASSLGTGANEKLFF.

The V call is TRBV19, the J call TRBJ1-1, with 11 bases that match TRBD1. This CDR3 has 16 residues. Looked up from germline, CDR1 is LNHDA and CDR2 is SQIVND (reference sequence). J gave up 5 bases and V 5 bases, and 10 bases lay outside the gene matches. CDR3 in amino acids: CASSARTGGSGTEAFF. The CDR3, as DNA: TGTGCCAGTAGTGCCAGGACAGGGGGCTCTGGGACTGAAGCTTTCTTT.

This clone was observed once. V usage is TRBV11-3 and J usage is TRBJ2-4; TRBD1 matches at 7 bases. The V gene end was trimmed by 3 bases and the J gene end by 4 bases; junction bases not matched to a gene: 0. The CDR3 spans 13 residues. CDR1 SGHNT and CDR2 YENEEA come from the germline V gene. The CDR3 bases are TGTGCCAGCAGCTTGGGACAGAAAAACATTCAGTACTTC. Amino acids: CASSLGQKNIQYF.

The genes are TRBV9 and TRBJ2-1; 9 bases agree with TRBD1. Germline V gene lookup returns CDR1 SGDLS and CDR2 YYNGEE. This CDR3 is built from 16 residues. Trimming removed 0 bases from V and 3 bases from J; junction bases left unmatched: 4. The CDR3 spells CASSVAGTGRYNEQFF. DNA of the CDR3: TGTGCCAGCAGCGTAGCCGGGACAGGGCGCTACAATGAGCAGTTCTTC.

A note on this clone: A junction boundary mismatches the germline segment, possibly from a read error. The same CDR3 arises from other DNA sequences in this sample as well. The chain carries TRBV12-3 or TRBV12-4 and TRBJ2-5; 9 nucleotides match TRBD2. The CDR3 sequence is 13 residues long. The CDR3 protein is CASSLAGRETQYF. The CDR3 DNA is TGTGCCAGCAGTCTAGCGGGGCGGGAGACCCAGTACTTC.

The CDR3 sequence: CASGTGGYEQYF. The CDR3 DNA follows: TGTGCCAGCGGGACAGGGGGCTACGAGCAGTACTTC. The V gene is TRBV2, the J gene TRBJ2-7; 11 positions agree with TRBD1. This CDR3 is built from 12 residues. CDR1 is SNHLY and CDR2 is FYNNEI in the germline V gene. Trimming took 8 bases from V and 3 from J; bases not matched to a gene: 0.

This CDR3 is CASSRNSGQGAYGYTF. DNA of the CDR3: TGTGCCAGCAGCCGAAACTCCGGACAGGGGGCTTATGGCTACACCTTC. The chain recombines TRBV27 with TRBJ1-2, with 11 bases fitting TRBD1. The V segment lost 6 bases and the J segment 5 bases; nucleotides outside the gene matches: 11. The germline CDR1 and CDR2 sequences are MNHEY and SMNVEV (reference sequence). The CDR3 is 16 residues long.

The V and J genes are TRBV30 and TRBJ1-3; D possibly corresponds to TRBD1 (6 bases). The germline gives CDR1 GTSNPN, CDR2 SVGIG (reference sequence). The CDR3 sequence is 12 residues long. V lost 8 bases, J lost 2 bases, and 10 bases lay in between. CDR3 bases: TGTGCCGCACCAGGGGCTGGAAACACCATATATTTT. It codes for CAAPGAGNTIYF.

V usage is TRBV18 and J usage is TRBJ1-2, with D perhaps TRBD1 (6 bases). Germline V gene data show CDR1 as KGHSH and CDR2 as LQKENI. With 0 bases removed from V and 3 bases from J, the gap between germline ends came to 11 bases. The length of the CDR3 is 15 residues. CDR3 in amino acids: CASSPPSDRYYGYTF. Written as DNA, the CDR3 is TGTGCCAGCTCACCACCGTCGGACAGATACTATGGCTACACCTTC. The full variable domain, in which reference TRBV18 and TRBJ1-2 provide the parts outside the CDR3, is NAGVMQNPRHLVRRRGQEARLRCSPMKGHSHVYWYRQLPEEGLKFMVYLQKENIIDESGMPKERFSAEFPKEGPSILRIQQVVRGDSAAYFCASSPPSDRYYGYTFGSGTRLTVV.

A single count supports this clone. The V call is TRBV7-6, the J call TRBJ2-3; D is possibly TRBD1 (6 bases). Trimming took 5 bases from V and 3 from J, leaving 15 bases between them. The CDR3 spans 15 residues. Per the germline V gene, CDR1 is SGHVS and CDR2 is FNYEAQ. In nucleotides, the CDR3 is TGTGCCAGCAGCCTTAGCAGGGGCTTGACAGATACGCAGTATTTT. Translated, it gives CASSLSRGLTDTQYF.

This clone was observed a single time. The V gene is TRBV19, the J gene TRBJ2-1; a possible D gene is TRBD2 (6 bases). Germline values: CDR1 LNHDA, CDR2 SQIVND (reference sequence). Trimming took off 5 bases at V and 4 bases at J, with 12 bases between the two ends. The CDR3 covers 14 residues. The CDR3 DNA sequence: TGTGCCAGTAGTCCCTCGACTAGATACAATGAGCAGTTCTTC. This codes for CASSPSTRYNEQFF.

This chain uses TRBV6-5 with TRBJ2-5; TRBD1 aligns across 7 bases. The trim removed 6 bases at V and 3 bases at J, leaving 10 bases unmatched. The CDR3 runs 15 residues. CDR1 MNHEY and CDR2 SVGAGI come from the germline V gene. DNA of the CDR3: TGTGCCAGCAGCGGACACAGGGGAGAGGAAGAGACCCAGTACTTC. Encoded protein: CASSGHRGEEETQYF.

The chain is built from TRBV7-2 and TRBJ2-7; 12 bases agree with TRBD1. Losses at the gene ends were 1 base for V and 6 bases for J; bases not matched to a gene: 7. There are 16 residues in the CDR3. CDR1 and CDR2 (germline): SGHTA, FQGNSA. The CDR3 DNA is TGTGCCAGCAGCTTAGGACCGGGACAGGGGGCCTCCGAGCAGTACTTC. Protein product: CASSLGPGQGASEQYF.

The genes are TRBV5-1 and TRBJ1-1, with 9 bases that match TRBD1. Per the germline V gene, CDR1 is SGHRS and CDR2 is YFSETQ. This CDR3 has 15 amino acids. The ends lost 3 bases at V and 5 bases at J; junction bases unmatched: 8. In nucleotides, the CDR3 is TGCGCCAGCAGCTCGGGACAGGGAGGGTGGACTGAAGCTTTCTTT. Translating gives CASSSGQGGWTEAFF.

The chain couples TRBV29-1 to TRBJ2-1; 9 bases are a match to TRBD2. Germline-derived CDR1 and CDR2 are SQVTM and ANQGSEA. Unmatched junction bases numbered 5, after V lost 4 bases and J lost 16 bases. The CDR3 loop spans 10 amino acids. The CDR3 sequence: CSVGGLAAFF. The CDR3 DNA follows: TGCAGCGTTGGGGGACTAGCCGCATTCTTC.

The V gene is TRBV5-1, the J gene TRBJ2-3; D is unresolved. The germline V gene has CDR1 SGHRS and CDR2 YFSETQ. This CDR3 is built from 13 residues. V was clipped by 3 bases and J by 0 bases, with 5 bases between them. CDR3 DNA sequence: TGCGCCAGCAGCTCGGAGAGCACAGATACGCAGTATTTT. This translates into CASSSESTDTQYF.

This clone was seen more than once but under ten times. The J gene is TRBJ1-1, the V gene TRBV5-1, with D tentatively TRBD1 (6 bases). CDR1 and CDR2 from the germline V gene are SGHRS and YFSETQ. V lost 3 bases to trimming and J lost 4 bases, with 16 bases between them. CDR3 length: 15 amino acids. Written as DNA, the CDR3 is TGCGCCAGCAGCTCCGGCTGGCAGGGGATCACTGAAGCTTTCTTT. It specifies CASSSGWQGITEAFF.

This chain joins TRBV7-9 and TRBJ1-1; D ambiguous. Trimming took 1 base from V and 4 from J, leaving 10 bases between them. CDR1 and CDR2 from the germline V gene are SEHNR and FQNEAQ (reference sequence). The CDR3 length is 14 residues. As DNA, the CDR3 is TGTGCCAGCAGCTTAGGGCAAGGGAGCACTGAAGCTTTCTTT. Its protein product is CASSLGQGSTEAFF.

The genes are TRBV10-3 and TRBJ1-2; D is possibly TRBD1 (5 bases). The CDR3 covers 14 residues. Germline CDR1 is ENHRY and CDR2 is SYGVKD. The V and J ends lost 1 base and 6 bases respectively, with 12 bases between them. CDR3 DNA sequence: TGTGCCATCAGTGAGTTTCTACAGGCTGATGGCTACACCTTC. Residues: CAISEFLQADGYTF.

Here the CDR3 reads CSASTGRASGELFF. CDR3 nucleotide sequence: TGCAGTGCTAGTACCGGGAGGGCCTCCGGGGAGCTGTTTTTT. This chain uses TRBV20-1 with TRBJ2-2, with 8 bases lining up with TRBD2. CDR3 length: 14 residues. The V and J ends lost 3 bases and 6 bases, in that order; junction bases with no gene match: 6. Germline CDR1 reads DFQATT; CDR2 reads SNEGSKA (reference sequence).

Only one count was recorded for this clone. CDR3 coding DNA: TGTGCCAGCAGGTCCCGGGGAGATCAGCCCCAGCATTTT. This gives the protein CASRSRGDQPQHF. The chain links TRBV27 to TRBJ1-5, with no clear D. The germline V and J ends were trimmed by 6 bases and 5 bases, with 11 bases remaining between them. Germline V gene lookup returns CDR1 MNHEY and CDR2 SMNVEV (reference sequence). This CDR3 spans 13 amino acids.

The J gene is TRBJ1-1, the V gene TRBV15, with D perhaps matching TRBD1 (6 bases). CDR1 and CDR2 (germline): LNHNV, YYDKDF (reference sequence). With 0 bases removed from V and 4 bases from J, the gap between germline ends came to 15 bases. The CDR3 totals 16 residues. In DNA form, the CDR3 reads TGTGCCACCAGCAGAGAGATGAAAGGGGGGGGCACTGAAGCTTTCTTT. Its translation: CATSREMKGGGTEAFF.

The chain carries TRBV5-8 and TRBJ2-7; 11 bases line up with TRBD2. V dropped 4 bases and J dropped 3; count of bases not matched to a gene: 6. The CDR3 runs to 15 residues. The germline V gene encodes CDR1 SGHTS and CDR2 YDEGEE. The CDR3: CASSTSGRGRYEQYF. As DNA, the CDR3 is TGTGCCAGCAGCACTAGCGGGAGAGGTCGCTACGAGCAGTACTTC.

This clone was detected once. The V call is TRBV7-3, the J call TRBJ2-6; maybe TRBD1 (6 bases). This CDR3 spans 15 amino acids. V dropped 4 bases and J dropped 4 bases, with 11 bases sitting between them. Germline CDR1 SGHTA, CDR2 FQGTGA. CDR3 amino acids: CASSSRQAGANVLTF. CDR3 nucleotide sequence: TGTGCCAGCAGCTCCCGACAGGCGGGGGCCAACGTCCTGACTTTC.

The V call is TRBV5-4, the J call TRBJ2-7, with 7 positions matching TRBD1. V was clipped by 0 bases and J by 2 bases; unmatched bases: 5. The CDR3 has 15 residues. Germline assignment: CDR1 SGHNT and CDR2 YYREEE (reference sequence). The CDR3 loop is CASSLARTGTYEQYF. The CDR3 nucleotides are TGTGCCAGCAGCTTGGCCCGGACAGGAACCTACGAGCAGTACTTC.